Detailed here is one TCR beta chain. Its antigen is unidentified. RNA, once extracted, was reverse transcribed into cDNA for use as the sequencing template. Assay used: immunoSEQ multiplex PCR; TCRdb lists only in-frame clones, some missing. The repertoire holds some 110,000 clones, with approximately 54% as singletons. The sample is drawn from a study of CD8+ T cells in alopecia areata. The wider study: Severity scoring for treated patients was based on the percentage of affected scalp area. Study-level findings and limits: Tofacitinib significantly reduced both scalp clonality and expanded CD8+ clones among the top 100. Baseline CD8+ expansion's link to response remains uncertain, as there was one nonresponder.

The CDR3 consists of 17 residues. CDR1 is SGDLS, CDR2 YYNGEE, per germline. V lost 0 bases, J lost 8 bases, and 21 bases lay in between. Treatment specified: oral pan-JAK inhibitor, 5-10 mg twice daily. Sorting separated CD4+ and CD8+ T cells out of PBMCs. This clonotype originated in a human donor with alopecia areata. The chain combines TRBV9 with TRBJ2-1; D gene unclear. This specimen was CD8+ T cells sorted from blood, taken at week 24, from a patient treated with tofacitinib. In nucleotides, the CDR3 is TGTGCCAGCAGCGTAGATCCTCAAATGGAAGCTGGGGATGAGCAGTTCTTC. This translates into CASSVDPQMEAGDEQFF.